This T cell receptor (beta chain) was retrieved from a study of Graves' ophthalmopathy and Graves' hyperthyroidism. Trimming removed 4 bases from V and 7 bases from J, with 8 bases in between. This CDR3 has 13 amino acids. CDR1 and CDR2 from the germline V gene are MNHEY and SMNVEV (reference sequence). Study results and caveats: Ophthalmopathy progression prediction by the model yielded a sensitivity of more than 60% and a specificity of nearly 75%. A classifier, a 13-signature model, separated ophthalmopathy from stable hyperthyroidism with 87.88% sensitivity and approximately 80% specificity. The authors also found most expanded thyroid clonotypes above 0.001 frequency in blood.

The TCR beta CDR3 regions underwent amplification from RNA transcripts. RT-PCR in the first round used HTBI primers; a second-round multiplex PCR followed. TCRdb analysed the multiplex PCR reads with MiXCR anew, one entry per CDR3 protein. Here the sample spans 650,000 to 900,000 distinct CDR3 sequences, 40% being singletons. As the starting material, around 10 ml of fresh peripheral blood yielded the PBMCs. This clonotype has ten or more counts. Its cognate antigen is unknown. The material sequenced was peripheral blood. The clonotype comes from an adult man with Graves' ophthalmopathy. The genes are TRBV27 and TRBJ1-6; unclear D gene. The CDR3: CASSSRANSPLHF. The CDR3 DNA is TGTGCCAGCAGTTCGCGCGCGAATTCACCCCTCCACTTT.